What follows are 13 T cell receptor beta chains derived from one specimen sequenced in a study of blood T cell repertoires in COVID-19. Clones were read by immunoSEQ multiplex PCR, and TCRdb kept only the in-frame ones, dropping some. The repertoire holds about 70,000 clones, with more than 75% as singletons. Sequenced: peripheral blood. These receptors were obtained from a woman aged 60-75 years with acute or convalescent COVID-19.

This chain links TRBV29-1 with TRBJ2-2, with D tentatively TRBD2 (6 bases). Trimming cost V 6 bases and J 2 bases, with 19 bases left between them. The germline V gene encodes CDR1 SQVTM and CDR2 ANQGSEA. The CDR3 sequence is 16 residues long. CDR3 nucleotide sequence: TGCAGCGTATCTCACCGGGAGAGAACTAACACCGGGGAGCTGTTTTTT. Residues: CSVSHRERTNTGELFF.

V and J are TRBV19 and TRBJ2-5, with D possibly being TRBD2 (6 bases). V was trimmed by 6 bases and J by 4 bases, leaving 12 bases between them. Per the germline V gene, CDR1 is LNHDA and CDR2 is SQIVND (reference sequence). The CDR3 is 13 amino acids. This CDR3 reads CASSMTSRETQYF. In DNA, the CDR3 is TGTGCCAGTAGCATGACTAGTAGAGAGACCCAGTACTTC.

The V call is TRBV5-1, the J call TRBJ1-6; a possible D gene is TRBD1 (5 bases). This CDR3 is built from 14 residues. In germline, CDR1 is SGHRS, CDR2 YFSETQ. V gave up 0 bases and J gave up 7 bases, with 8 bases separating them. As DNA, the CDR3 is TGCGCCAGCAGCTTGGCAGGGTGGAATTCACCCCTCCACTTT. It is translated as CASSLAGWNSPLHF.

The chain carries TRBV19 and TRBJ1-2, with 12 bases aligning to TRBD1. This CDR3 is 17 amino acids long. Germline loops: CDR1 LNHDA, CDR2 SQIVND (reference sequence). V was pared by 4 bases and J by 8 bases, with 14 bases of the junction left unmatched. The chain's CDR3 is CASSTPEGQGALKGYTF. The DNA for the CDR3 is TGTGCCAGTAGTACCCCGGAGGGACAGGGGGCTTTGAAGGGCTACACCTTC.

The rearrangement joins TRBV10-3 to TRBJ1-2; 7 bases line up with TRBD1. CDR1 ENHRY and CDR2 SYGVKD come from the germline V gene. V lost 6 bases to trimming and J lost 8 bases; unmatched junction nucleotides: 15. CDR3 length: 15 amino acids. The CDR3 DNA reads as TGTGCCATCAGCCGCGCAGGGACAGACTCGGGAGGCTACACCTTC. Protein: CAISRAGTDSGGYTF.

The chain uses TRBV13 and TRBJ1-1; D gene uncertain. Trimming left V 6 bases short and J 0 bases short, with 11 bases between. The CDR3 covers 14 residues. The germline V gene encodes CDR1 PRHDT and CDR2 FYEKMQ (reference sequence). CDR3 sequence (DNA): TGTGCCAGCAGGCCAGTCGGGATGAACACTGAAGCTTTCTTT. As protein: CASRPVGMNTEAFF.

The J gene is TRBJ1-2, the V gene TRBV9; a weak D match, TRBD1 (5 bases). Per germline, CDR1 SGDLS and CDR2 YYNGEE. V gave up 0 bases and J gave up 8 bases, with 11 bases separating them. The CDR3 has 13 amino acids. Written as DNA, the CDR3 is TGTGCCAGCAGCGTAGGCTCAGGGTTAGGCTACACCTTC. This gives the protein CASSVGSGLGYTF.

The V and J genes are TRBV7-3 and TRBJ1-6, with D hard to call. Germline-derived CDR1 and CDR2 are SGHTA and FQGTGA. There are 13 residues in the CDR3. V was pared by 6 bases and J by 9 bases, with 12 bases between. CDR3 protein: CASSPKRGSPLHF. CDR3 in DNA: TGTGCCAGCAGTCCCAAGCGGGGTTCACCCCTCCACTTT.

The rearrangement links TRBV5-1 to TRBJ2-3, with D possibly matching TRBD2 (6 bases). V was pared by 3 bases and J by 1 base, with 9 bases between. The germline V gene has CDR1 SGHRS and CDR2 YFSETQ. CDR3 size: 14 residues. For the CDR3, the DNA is TGCGCCAGCAGCTCCGGGACTGGCACAGATACGCAGTATTTT. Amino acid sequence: CASSSGTGTDTQYF.

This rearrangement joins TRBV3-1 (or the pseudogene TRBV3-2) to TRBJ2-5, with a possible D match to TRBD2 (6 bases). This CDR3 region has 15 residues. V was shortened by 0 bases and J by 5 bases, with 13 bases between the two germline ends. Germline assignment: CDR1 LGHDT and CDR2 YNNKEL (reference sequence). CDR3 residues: CASSQDGLARETQYF. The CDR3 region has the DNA TGTGCCAGCAGCCAAGACGGCCTAGCGAGGGAGACCCAGTACTTC.

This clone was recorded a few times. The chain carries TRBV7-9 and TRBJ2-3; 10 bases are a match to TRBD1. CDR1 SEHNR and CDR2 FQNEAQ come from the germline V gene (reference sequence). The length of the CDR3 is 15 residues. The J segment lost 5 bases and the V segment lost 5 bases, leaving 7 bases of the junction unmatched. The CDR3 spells CASSLRQGALDTQYF. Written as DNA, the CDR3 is TGTGCCAGCAGCCTAAGACAGGGGGCGCTAGATACGCAGTATTTT.

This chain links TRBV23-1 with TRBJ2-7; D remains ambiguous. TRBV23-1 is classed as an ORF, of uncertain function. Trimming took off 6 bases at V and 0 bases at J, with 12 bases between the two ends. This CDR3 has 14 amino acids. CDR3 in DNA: TGCGCCAGCAGAAGAAATCCGAGCTCCTACGAGCAGTACTTC. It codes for CASRRNPSSYEQYF.

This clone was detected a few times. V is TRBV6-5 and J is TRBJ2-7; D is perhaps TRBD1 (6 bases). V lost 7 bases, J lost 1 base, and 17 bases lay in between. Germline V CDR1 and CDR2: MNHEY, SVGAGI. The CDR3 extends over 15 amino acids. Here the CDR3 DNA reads TGTGCCAGCAAGACGAGGGGTAGGGGGTCCTACGAGCAGTACTTC. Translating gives CASKTRGRGSYEQYF.